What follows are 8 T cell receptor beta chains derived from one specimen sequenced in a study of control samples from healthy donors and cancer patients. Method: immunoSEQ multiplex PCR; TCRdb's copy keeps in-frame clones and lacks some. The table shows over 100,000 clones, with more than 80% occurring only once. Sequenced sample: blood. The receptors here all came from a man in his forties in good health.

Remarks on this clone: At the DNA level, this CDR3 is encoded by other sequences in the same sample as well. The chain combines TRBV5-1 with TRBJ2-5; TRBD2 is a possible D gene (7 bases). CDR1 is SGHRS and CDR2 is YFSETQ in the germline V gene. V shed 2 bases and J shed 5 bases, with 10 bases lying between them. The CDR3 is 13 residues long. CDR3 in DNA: TGCGCCAGCAGCTTACAGGGAGGGGAGACCCAGTACTTC. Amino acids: CASSLQGGETQYF.

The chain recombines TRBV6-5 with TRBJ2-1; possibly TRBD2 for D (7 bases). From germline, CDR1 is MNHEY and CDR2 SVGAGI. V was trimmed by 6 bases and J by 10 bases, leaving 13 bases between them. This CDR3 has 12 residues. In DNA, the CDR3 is TGTGCCAGCAGGCCGGGGGGCCTCGAGCAGTTCTTC. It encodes CASRPGGLEQFF.

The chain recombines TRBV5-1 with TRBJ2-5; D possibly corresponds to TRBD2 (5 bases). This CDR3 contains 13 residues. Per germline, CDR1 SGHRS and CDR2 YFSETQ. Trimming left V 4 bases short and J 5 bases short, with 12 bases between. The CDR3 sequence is CASSRWSGETQYF. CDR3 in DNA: TGCGCCAGCAGCCGCTGGTCGGGGGAGACCCAGTACTTC.

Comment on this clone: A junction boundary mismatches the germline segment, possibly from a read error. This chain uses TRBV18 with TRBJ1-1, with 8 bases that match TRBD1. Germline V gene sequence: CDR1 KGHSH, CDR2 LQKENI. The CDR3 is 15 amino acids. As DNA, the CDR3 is TGTGCCAGCTCATCACCCAGGGGGCATAGCACTGAAGCTTTCTTT. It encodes CASSSPRGHSTEAFF.

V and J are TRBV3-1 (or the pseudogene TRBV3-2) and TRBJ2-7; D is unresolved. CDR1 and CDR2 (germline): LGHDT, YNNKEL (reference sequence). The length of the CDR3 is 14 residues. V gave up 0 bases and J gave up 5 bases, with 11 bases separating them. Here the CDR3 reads CASSQEWKRNEQYF. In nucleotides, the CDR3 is TGTGCCAGCAGCCAAGAGTGGAAAAGGAACGAGCAGTACTTC.

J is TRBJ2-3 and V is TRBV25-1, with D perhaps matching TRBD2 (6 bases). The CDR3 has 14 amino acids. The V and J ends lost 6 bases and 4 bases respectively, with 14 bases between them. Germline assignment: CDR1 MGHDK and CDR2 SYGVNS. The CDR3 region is CASRGGWGSDTQYF. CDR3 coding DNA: TGTGCCAGCAGGGGGGGATGGGGTTCAGATACGCAGTATTTT.

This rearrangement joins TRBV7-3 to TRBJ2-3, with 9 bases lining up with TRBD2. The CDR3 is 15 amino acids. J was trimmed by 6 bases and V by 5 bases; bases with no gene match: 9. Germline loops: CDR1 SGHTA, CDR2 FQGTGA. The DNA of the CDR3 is TGTGCCAGCAGCCCGGTTAGCGGGGGAAGGGATACGCAGTATTTT. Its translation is CASSPVSGGRDTQYF.

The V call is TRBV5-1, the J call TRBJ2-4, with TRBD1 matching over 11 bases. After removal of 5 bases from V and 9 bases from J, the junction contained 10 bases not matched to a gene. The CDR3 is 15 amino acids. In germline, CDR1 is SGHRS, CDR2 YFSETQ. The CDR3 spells CASSLQDRGLGIQYF. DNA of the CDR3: TGCGCCAGCAGTCTTCAGGACAGGGGGCTCGGCATTCAGTACTTC.